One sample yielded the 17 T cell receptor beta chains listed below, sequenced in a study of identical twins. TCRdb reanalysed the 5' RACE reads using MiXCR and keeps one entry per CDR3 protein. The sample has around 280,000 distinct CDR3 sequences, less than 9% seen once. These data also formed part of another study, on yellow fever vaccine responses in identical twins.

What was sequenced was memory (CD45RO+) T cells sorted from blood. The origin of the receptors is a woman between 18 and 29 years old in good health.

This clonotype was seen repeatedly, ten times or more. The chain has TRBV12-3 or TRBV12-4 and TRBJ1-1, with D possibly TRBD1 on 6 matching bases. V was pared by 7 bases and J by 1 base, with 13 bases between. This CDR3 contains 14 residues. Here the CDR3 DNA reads TGTGCCAGCACCCAGGGGATCGGGAACACTGAAGCTTTCTTT. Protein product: CASTQGIGNTEAFF.

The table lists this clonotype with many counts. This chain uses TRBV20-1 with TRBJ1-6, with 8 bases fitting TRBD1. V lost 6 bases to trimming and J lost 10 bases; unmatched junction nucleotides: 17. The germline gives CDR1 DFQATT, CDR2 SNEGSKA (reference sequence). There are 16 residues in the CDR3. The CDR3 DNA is TGCAGTGCAGAAAAACCGGGACAGGCCTACAGGTCACCCCTCCACTTT. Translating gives CSAEKPGQAYRSPLHF.

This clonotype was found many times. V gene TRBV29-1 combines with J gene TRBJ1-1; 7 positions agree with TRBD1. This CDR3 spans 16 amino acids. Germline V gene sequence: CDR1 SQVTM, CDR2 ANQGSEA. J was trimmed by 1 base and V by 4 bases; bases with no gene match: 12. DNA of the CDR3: TGCAGCGTTGGGTCCAGGGGGAAAATCTCGAACACTGAAGCTTTCTTT. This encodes CSVGSRGKISNTEAFF.

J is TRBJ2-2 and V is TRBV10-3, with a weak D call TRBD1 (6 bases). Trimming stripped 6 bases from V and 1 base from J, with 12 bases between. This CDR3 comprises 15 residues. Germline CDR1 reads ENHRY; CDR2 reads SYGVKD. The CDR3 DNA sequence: TGTGCCATCAGCGAACAGGGTGGGAACACCGGGGAGCTGTTTTTT. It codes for CAISEQGGNTGELFF.

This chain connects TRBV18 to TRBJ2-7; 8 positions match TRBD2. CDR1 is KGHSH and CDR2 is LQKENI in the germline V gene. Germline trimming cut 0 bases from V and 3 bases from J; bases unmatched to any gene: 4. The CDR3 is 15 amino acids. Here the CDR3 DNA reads TGTGCCAGCTCACCACCCGCGGGGGGAATCTACGAGCAGTACTTC. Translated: CASSPPAGGIYEQYF.

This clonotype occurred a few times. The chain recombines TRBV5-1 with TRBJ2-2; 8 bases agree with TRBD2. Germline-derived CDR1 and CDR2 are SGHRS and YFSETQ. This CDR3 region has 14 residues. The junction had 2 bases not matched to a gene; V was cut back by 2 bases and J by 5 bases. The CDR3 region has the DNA TGCGCCAGCAGCTTAACGGGAGGGACCGGGGAGCTGTTTTTT. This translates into CASSLTGGTGELFF.

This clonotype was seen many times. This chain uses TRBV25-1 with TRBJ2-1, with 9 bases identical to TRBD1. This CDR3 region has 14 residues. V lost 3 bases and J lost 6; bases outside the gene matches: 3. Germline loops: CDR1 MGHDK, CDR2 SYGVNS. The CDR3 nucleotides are TGTGCCAGCAGTGAGGGACAGGGAGCCAATGAGCAGTTCTTC. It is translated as CASSEGQGANEQFF.

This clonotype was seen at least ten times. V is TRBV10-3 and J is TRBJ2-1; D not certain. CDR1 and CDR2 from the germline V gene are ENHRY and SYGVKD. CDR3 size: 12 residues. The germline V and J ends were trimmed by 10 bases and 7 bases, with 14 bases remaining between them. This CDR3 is CATLTPANEQFF. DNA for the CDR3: TGTGCCACCTTGACTCCTGCGAATGAGCAGTTCTTC.

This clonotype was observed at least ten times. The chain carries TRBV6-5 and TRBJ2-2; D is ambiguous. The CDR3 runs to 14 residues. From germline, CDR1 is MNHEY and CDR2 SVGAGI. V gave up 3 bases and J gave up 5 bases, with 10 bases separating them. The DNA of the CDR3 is TGTGCCAGCAGTTATGATAAGATTACCGGGGAGCTGTTTTTT. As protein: CASSYDKITGELFF.

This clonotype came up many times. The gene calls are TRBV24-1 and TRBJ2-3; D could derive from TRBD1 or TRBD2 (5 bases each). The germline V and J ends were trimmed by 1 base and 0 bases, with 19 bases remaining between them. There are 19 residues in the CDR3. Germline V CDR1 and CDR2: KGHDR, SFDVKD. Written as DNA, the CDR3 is TGTGCCACCAGTGATTTAAAAACGGTTGGGACGACAAGCACAGATACGCAGTATTTT. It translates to CATSDLKTVGTTSTDTQYF.

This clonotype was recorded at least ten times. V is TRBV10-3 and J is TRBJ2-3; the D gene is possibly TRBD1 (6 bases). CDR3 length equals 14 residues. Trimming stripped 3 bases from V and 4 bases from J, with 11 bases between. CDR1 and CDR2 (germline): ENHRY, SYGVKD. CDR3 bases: TGTGCCATCAGTGACGGACAGAGGGCAGATACGCAGTATTTT. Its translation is CAISDGQRADTQYF.

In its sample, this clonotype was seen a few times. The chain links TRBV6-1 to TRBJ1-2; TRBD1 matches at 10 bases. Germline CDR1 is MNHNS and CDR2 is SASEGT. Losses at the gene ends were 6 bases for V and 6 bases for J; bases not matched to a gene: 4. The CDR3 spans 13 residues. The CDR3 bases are TGTGCCAGCAGCGTGACAGGGGGCGATGGCTACACCTTC. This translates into CASSVTGGDGYTF.

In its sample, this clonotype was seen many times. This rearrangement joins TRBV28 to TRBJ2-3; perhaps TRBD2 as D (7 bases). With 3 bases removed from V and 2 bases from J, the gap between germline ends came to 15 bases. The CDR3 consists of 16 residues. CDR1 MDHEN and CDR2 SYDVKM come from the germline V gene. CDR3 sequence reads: CASSLTGGRDTDTQYF. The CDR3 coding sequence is TGTGCCAGCAGTTTGACAGGAGGGAGGGACACAGATACGCAGTATTTT.

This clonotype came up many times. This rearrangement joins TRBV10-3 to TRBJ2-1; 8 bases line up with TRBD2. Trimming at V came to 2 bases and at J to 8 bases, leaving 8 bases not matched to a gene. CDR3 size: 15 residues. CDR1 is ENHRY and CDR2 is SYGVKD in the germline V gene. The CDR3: CAISETGLVDDEQFF. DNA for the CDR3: TGTGCCATCAGTGAGACGGGACTAGTTGACGATGAGCAGTTCTTC.

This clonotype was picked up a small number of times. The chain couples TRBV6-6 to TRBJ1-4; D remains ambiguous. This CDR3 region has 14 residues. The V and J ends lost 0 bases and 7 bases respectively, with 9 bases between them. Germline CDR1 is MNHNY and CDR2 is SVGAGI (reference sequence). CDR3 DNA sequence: TGTGCCAGCAGTTACTCAGGCAGCCTTGAAAAACTGTTTTTT. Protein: CASSYSGSLEKLFF.

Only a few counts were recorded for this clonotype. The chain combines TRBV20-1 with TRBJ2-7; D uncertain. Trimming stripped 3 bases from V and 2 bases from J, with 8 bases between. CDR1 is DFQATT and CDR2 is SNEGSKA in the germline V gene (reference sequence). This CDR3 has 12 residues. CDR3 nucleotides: TGCAGTGCTAGGGACGAGCCCTACGAGCAGTACGTC. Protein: CSARDEPYEQYV.

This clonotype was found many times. The CDR3 coding sequence is TGCAGCGTTGGACAACAGCAAGAGACCCAGTACTTC. This sequence encodes CSVGQQQETQYF. J is TRBJ2-5 and V is TRBV29-1; D is uncertain. The CDR3 runs 12 residues. V was shortened by 4 bases and J by 2 bases, with 8 bases between the two germline ends. Germline assignment: CDR1 SQVTM and CDR2 ANQGSEA.